This is a list of T cell receptor beta chains from one sample in a study of TIL therapy for anti-PD-1-resistant metastatic lung cancer. Measured with immunoSEQ multiplex PCR; TCRdb has only the in-frame clones, and not every one. The table lists 50,000 to 70,000 clones, more than 80% of them singletons. Material: blood, obtained at baseline. The receptor set was obtained from a person between 25 and 79 years old with non-small cell lung cancer. CDR3s include the opening cysteine and the closing phenylalanine or tryptophan. The D gene is left open where the match is weak. A clone size is listed for some rows: how often the clone was seen (once, few, many), or a class if it is expanded.

v_call,d_call,j_call,clone_size,cdr3_aa,cdr3_nt
TRBV29-1,NA,TRBJ1-4,NA,CSVGGTNEKLFF,TGCAGCGTCGGGGGGACTAATGAAAAACTGTTTTTT
TRBV27,TRBD1,TRBJ1-4,NA,CASSLQGASEKLFF,TGTGCCAGCAGTTTACAGGGGGCCAGTGAAAAACTGTTTTTT
TRBV29-1,NA,TRBJ2-1,NA,CSVGVRSSYNEQFF,TGCAGCGTTGGGGTCAGGAGCTCCTACAATGAGCAGTTCTTC
TRBV7-6,TRBD1,TRBJ1-5,NA,CASSLQGAGQPQHF,TGTGCCAGCAGCCTACAGGGGGCCGGACAGCCCCAGCATTTT
TRBV24-1,NA,TRBJ2-2,NA,CATSDSSQGRAGELFF,TGTGCCACCAGTGATTCATCTCAGGGTAGAGCCGGGGAGCTGTTTTTT
TRBV19,NA,TRBJ2-6,NA,CASSIGGSGANVLTF,TGTGCCAGTAGTATTGGGGGGTCTGGGGCCAACGTCCTGACTTTC
TRBV30,NA,TRBJ2-7,few,CAWSVGQVYEQYF,TGTGCCTGGAGTGTGGGGCAGGTCTACGAGCAGTACTTC
TRBV9,NA,TRBJ2-1,NA,CASSIQGVPYNEQFF,TGTGCCAGCAGCATCCAAGGGGTACCCTACAATGAGCAGTTCTTC
TRBV7-2,TRBD1,TRBJ2-2,NA,CASSLVRQGNTGELFF,TGTGCCAGCAGCTTAGTTAGACAGGGGAACACCGGGGAGCTGTTTTTT
TRBV4-1,NA,TRBJ1-2,NA,CASSHRTWEDGYTF,TGCGCCAGCAGCCACAGGACCTGGGAGGATGGCTACACCTTC
TRBV19,NA,TRBJ1-2,NA,CASTRERHGYTF,TGTGCCAGTACGAGGGAGAGGCATGGCTACACCTTC
TRBV9,NA,TRBJ2-2,NA,CASSVDGGANTGELFF,TGTGCCAGCAGCGTAGACGGTGGGGCGAACACCGGGGAGCTGTTTTTT
TRBV12-3/TRBV12-4,NA,TRBJ2-5,NA,CASSFDYRETQYF,TGTGCCAGCAGTTTTGACTATCGGGAGACCCAGTACTTC
TRBV7-2,TRBD1,TRBJ2-1,NA,CASSLDGTGGREQFF,TGTGCCAGCAGCCTCGACGGGACAGGGGGTAGGGAGCAGTTCTTC
TRBV2,TRBD2,TRBJ2-5,NA,CASSGGGRETQYF,TGTGCCAGCAGTGGCGGGGGTAGAGAGACCCAGTACTTC
TRBV7-2,TRBD1,TRBJ2-3,NA,CASSLLDRLSTDTQYF,TGTGCCAGCAGCCTATTGGACAGGTTAAGCACAGATACGCAGTATTTT
TRBV5-1,NA,TRBJ2-5,NA,CASSSEGRETQYF,TGCGCCAGCAGCTCGGAGGGTAGGGAGACCCAGTACTTC
TRBV7-9,TRBD2,TRBJ2-3,NA,CASSLYSSGRPRLDTQYF,TGTGCCAGCAGCTTATATAGTAGCGGGAGGCCCCGATTAGATACGCAGTATTTT
TRBV19,TRBD1,TRBJ2-2,NA,CATLDRGDPGELFF,TGTGCCACCCTGGACAGGGGTGACCCCGGGGAGCTGTTTTTT
TRBV19,NA,TRBJ1-5,few,CASSRAGNQPQHF,TGTGCCAGTAGTCGGGCAGGAAATCAGCCCCAGCATTTT
TRBV29-1,NA,TRBJ1-1,NA,CSVKINRNTEAFF,TGCAGCGTTAAGATCAACAGGAACACTGAAGCTTTCTTT
TRBV19,NA,TRBJ1-4,once,CASSARTDRNEKLFF,TGTGCCAGTAGTGCACGGACAGACAGAAATGAAAAACTGTTTTTT
TRBV4-1,TRBD1,TRBJ1-5,many,CASSIGQGGNQPQHF,TGCGCCAGCTCTATTGGACAGGGGGGCAATCAGCCCCAGCATTTT
TRBV29-1,TRBD1,TRBJ1-2,NA,CSVKTGGEGYGYTF,TGCAGCGTAAAGACAGGGGGCGAAGGCTATGGCTACACCTTC
TRBV19,TRBD2,TRBJ2-1,NA,CASKASGNTYNEQFF,TGTGCCAGTAAAGCTAGCGGGAACACCTACAATGAGCAGTTCTTC
TRBV7-2,NA,TRBJ2-7,NA,CASSQTSSSYEQYF,TGTGCCAGCAGCCAGACATCGAGCTCCTACGAGCAGTACTTC
TRBV5-6,NA,TRBJ1-2,few,CASSEKWINYGYTF,TGTGCCAGCAGCGAGAAGTGGATCAACTATGGCTACACCTTC
TRBV9,NA,TRBJ2-6,NA,CASSVGTSRSGANVLTF,TGTGCCAGCAGCGTAGGGACTTCCCGCTCTGGGGCCAACGTCCTGACTTTC
TRBV2,TRBD1,TRBJ1-5,few,CASSEQGGLGQPQHF,TGTGCCAGCAGTGAACAGGGGGGGCTGGGTCAGCCCCAGCATTTT
TRBV28,NA,TRBJ2-1,once,CASSTWGPREQFF,TGTGCCAGCAGTACATGGGGGCCGCGGGAGCAGTTCTTC
TRBV30,NA,TRBJ1-2,NA,CAWSKATAYGYTF,TGTGCCTGGAGTAAGGCGACAGCCTATGGCTACACCTTC
TRBV18,NA,TRBJ2-3,NA,CASSPQRATDTQYF,TGTGCCAGCTCCCCCCAGCGGGCCACCGATACGCAGTATTTT
TRBV16,TRBD2,TRBJ2-1,NA,CASSQGGLAGLYEQFF,TGTGCCAGCAGCCAAGGGGGACTAGCGGGATTGTATGAGCAGTTCTTC
TRBV4-1,NA,TRBJ1-2,large,CASSQDPGAWTGYTF,TGCGCCAGCAGCCAAGATCCGGGGGCTTGGACTGGCTACACCTTC
TRBV28,NA,TRBJ1-5,NA,CASSPLKGISNQPQHF,TGTGCCAGCAGCCCCCTTAAGGGGATTAGCAATCAGCCCCAGCATTTT
TRBV11-3,TRBD1,TRBJ2-3,once,CASSLSPPGQGADTQYF,TGTGCCAGCAGCTTAAGCCCCCCGGGACAGGGCGCAGATACGCAGTATTTT
TRBV10-3,NA,TRBJ2-1,NA,CAISVDERHEQFF,TGTGCCATCAGCGTGGACGAGAGACATGAGCAGTTCTTC
TRBV6-5,TRBD1,TRBJ2-7,NA,CASSYSRTGSSYEQYF,TGTGCCAGCAGTTACTCGAGGACAGGGAGCTCCTACGAGCAGTACTTC
TRBV3-1/TRBV3-2,TRBD1,TRBJ1-6,NA,CASSPEGQGNSPLHF,TGTGCCAGCAGCCCAGAGGGACAGGGAAATTCACCCCTCCACTTT
TRBV3-1/TRBV3-2,NA,TRBJ2-3,NA,CASSQPSGGDTQYF,TGTGCCAGCAGCCAGCCCTCCGGAGGGGATACGCAGTATTTT
TRBV4-1,NA,TRBJ2-1,NA,CASSPQARRGINEQFF,TGCGCCAGCAGCCCCCAAGCCCGCCGTGGTATAAATGAGCAGTTCTTC
TRBV4-3,TRBD1,TRBJ2-1,NA,CASSQDWDRYNEQFF,TGCGCCAGCAGCCAAGATTGGGACAGATACAATGAGCAGTTCTTC
TRBV4-1,NA,TRBJ1-1,once,CASSQVQGRITEAFF,TGCGCCAGCAGCCAAGTACAGGGCAGGATCACTGAAGCTTTCTTT
TRBV24-1,NA,TRBJ2-4,NA,CATSDANLGGARAKNIQYF,TGTGCCACCAGTGACGCCAACCTTGGGGGGGCGAGGGCCAAAAACATTCAGTACTTC